These T cell receptor beta chains were read from a single sample in a study of early T cells in non-severe SARS-CoV-2 infection. Each CDR3 protein is one row after TCRdb ran MiXCR on the 5' RACE reads. The repertoire holds 40,000 to 45,000 distinct CDR3 sequences, roughly 6% seen once, with around 8% in the top ten. This material consisted of whole blood, taken at baseline. These receptors all come from an adult who was a healthcare worker with PCR-confirmed SARS-CoV-2 infection or an uninfected control (not recorded which). CDR3s include the opening cysteine and the closing phenylalanine or tryptophan. Each record gives: clone size, V gene, D gene, J gene, CDR3 DNA, CDR3 protein. D genes are given only for firm matches. Clone size appears in some rows only: once, few, many, or a class for an expanded clone.

many	TRBV5-8	NA	TRBJ2-7	TGTGCCAGCAGCACAAGACAGGAGTGGTCCTACGAGCAGTACTTC	CASSTRQEWSYEQYF
many	TRBV7-2	NA	TRBJ1-2	TGTGCCAGCAGCTTAGGGGACAACTATGGCTACACCTTC	CASSLGDNYGYTF
many	TRBV27	NA	TRBJ2-7	TGTGCCAGCAGTTCTCCTCTTGCCTACGAGCAGTACTTC	CASSSPLAYEQYF
NA	TRBV20-1	NA	TRBJ1-2	TGCAGTGCTAGGGCGGCTGCGGGCTATGGCTACACCTTC	CSARAAAGYGYTF
few	TRBV7-2	NA	TRBJ1-4	TGTGCCAGCAGCTTATTGGGATCAGGAACTAATGAAAAACTGTTTTTT	CASSLLGSGTNEKLFF
few	TRBV6-6	NA	TRBJ2-7	TGTGCCAGCAAACTACAGCAGGGCAGCTCCTACGAGCAGTACTTC	CASKLQQGSSYEQYF
many	TRBV20-1	NA	TRBJ2-1	TGCAGTGCTAGAGATTTGGAAGGATGGACAGTATACAATGAGCAGTTCTTC	CSARDLEGWTVYNEQFF
many	TRBV5-1	TRBD1	TRBJ2-7	TGCGCCAGCAGCACGGGACAGCTTACCTACGAGCAGTACTTC	CASSTGQLTYEQYF
few	TRBV20-1	TRBD2	TRBJ2-5	TGCAGTGCTAGGGGGCTAGCGGGGATGGAGACCCAGTACTTC	CSARGLAGMETQYF
NA	TRBV7-9	NA	TRBJ2-3	TGTGCCAGCAGCTTGGGCCTCCCTAGAGATACGCAGTATTTT	CASSLGLPRDTQYF
many	TRBV10-1	TRBD1	TRBJ2-1	TGCGCCAGCAGTGAGTCGAAAGGGGGCACCTACAATGAGCAGTTCTTC	CASSESKGGTYNEQFF
many	TRBV7-2	NA	TRBJ1-5	TGTGCCAGCAGCCTAGAGGCCCCAGGGGTCTATAGCAATCAGCCCCAGCATTTT	CASSLEAPGVYSNQPQHF
many	TRBV30	NA	TRBJ1-1	TGTGCCTGGACAGAGGAGAACACTGAAGCTTTCTTT	CAWTEENTEAFF
many	TRBV28	TRBD2	TRBJ2-7	TGTGCCAGCACTCGGGAGGCCTACGAGCAGTACTTC	CASTREAYEQYF
few	TRBV3-1	TRBD2	TRBJ2-6	TGTGCCAGCAGCCACCTAGCGGGGGGCCGCTCTGGGGCCAACGTCCTGACTTTC	CASSHLAGGRSGANVLTF
many	TRBV7-2	TRBD1	TRBJ2-5	TGTGCCAGCAGCTTGGACAGGGGAGAGACCCAGTACTTC	CASSLDRGETQYF
many	TRBV18	NA	TRBJ1-5	TGTGCCAGCTCACTCCGACGTAATCAGCCCCAGCATTTT	CASSLRRNQPQHF
few	TRBV24-1	TRBD2	TRBJ2-3	TGTGCCACCAGTGATGCAAGCGGGGTGGCAGATACGCAGTATTTT	CATSDASGVADTQYF
many	TRBV7-9	TRBD2	TRBJ2-3	TGTGCCAGCAGCTTCGGTAGCGGGGGTAGCACAGATACGCAGTATTTT	CASSFGSGGSTDTQYF
few	TRBV7-9	NA	TRBJ1-6	TGTGCCAGCAGCTTAACTACTTATTCACCCCTCCACTTT	CASSLTTYSPLHF
many	TRBV12-3/TRBV12-4	TRBD1	TRBJ1-5	TGTGCCAGCCGGGACAGGGGGACGGGCAATCAGCCCCAGCATTTT	CASRDRGTGNQPQHF
many	TRBV13	TRBD1	TRBJ2-1	TGTGCCAGCAGCTTCCGCAGGGGGCGTGTTAATGAGCAGTTCTTC	CASSFRRGRVNEQFF
few	TRBV5-4	NA	TRBJ1-1	TGTGCCAGCAGCTGGGGGAGGGAGATTGAAGCTTTCTTT	CASSWGREIEAFF
many	TRBV19	NA	TRBJ1-6	TGTGCCAGTAGTATAGATGGCAGGGGTAATTCACCCCTCCACTTT	CASSIDGRGNSPLHF
many	TRBV25-1	NA	TRBJ1-4	TGTGCCAGCAGTTACCGGGGGGCAAGGGAAAAACTGTTTTTT	CASSYRGAREKLFF
many	TRBV20-1	NA	TRBJ2-1	TGCAGTGCTAGAGATGGAGTTCCGGTGGGCCATGAGCAGTTCTTC	CSARDGVPVGHEQFF
many	TRBV11-2	TRBD1	TRBJ2-7	TGTGCCAGCAGCCCGGGACAGGGAACATACGAGCAGTACTTC	CASSPGQGTYEQYF
NA	TRBV5-6	NA	TRBJ2-1	TGTGCCAGCAGCCGGAGTGTAGGCAGGGATTTCGTGAATGAGCAGTTCTTC	CASSRSVGRDFVNEQFF
NA	TRBV19	TRBD2	TRBJ2-3	TGTGCCAGTAGTATATCCGCGGGGGGCGGTGGCGCAGATACGCAGTATTTT	CASSISAGGGGADTQYF
NA	TRBV10-3	TRBD1	TRBJ1-1	TGTGCCATCACGGGACAGGGAGCTTTCTTT	CAITGQGAFF
many	TRBV10-2	NA	TRBJ2-1	TGCGCCAGCAGTGAGTCGGCGTACAATGAGCAGTTCTTC	CASSESAYNEQFF
many	TRBV12-3/TRBV12-4	NA	TRBJ1-1	TGTGCCAGCAGTTTAGCGACACCGAACACTGAAGCTTTCTTT	CASSLATPNTEAFF
many	TRBV11-2	TRBD1	TRBJ2-3	TGTGCCAGCAGCTTAGGTCGTGGACAGGCCACAGATACGCAGTATTTT	CASSLGRGQATDTQYF